The clone carrying this T cell receptor (beta chain) came up once. With a much larger clone just one base away, this may be a read error. TCRdb redid the calling of the 5' RACE reads with MiXCR, one entry per CDR3 protein. In the table there are 350,000 to 500,000 distinct CDR3 sequences, 15% to 25% of which are singletons. The record originates from a study of T-cell memory formation after mild COVID-19. Germline lookup yields CDR1 SGHRS and CDR2 YFSETQ. This CDR3 comprises 14 residues. This chain uses TRBV5-1 with TRBJ2-5; D call uncertain. The specimen was PBMCs or a T cell subset sorted from them (not recorded which). The TCR was taken from an adult woman who had mild COVID-19 (a few samples of this study predate the infection). Cell type and time point are not known. CDR3 loop: CASSLRSLQETKYF. Here the CDR3 DNA reads TGCGCCAGCAGCTTGAGATCGTTACAAGAGACCAAGTACTTC.